A single count supports the clone carrying this T cell receptor beta chain. Its antigen remains unidentified. Repertoires were generated with immunoSEQ multiplex PCR, while TCRdb's copy carries only in-frame clones and drops some. The data hold around 66,000 clones, with 82% observed a single time. The investigators sampled blood at baseline, at cycle 4 day 1, and at cycle 7 day 1. The record originates from a study of OX40 agonist ivuxolimab in advanced cancers. Study in general: The treatment was a fully human IgG2 OX40 agonist, ivuxolimab. Points from the study as a whole: More expanded clones were found, on average, in CD8+ than in CD4+ T cells. At 0.1 to 3.0 mg/kg, clonal expansion of CD4+ and CD8+ blood T cells had occurred by week 6.

CDR3 length: 14 amino acids. The V end was cut by 4 bases, the J end by 6 bases, with 12 bases between. CDR1 and CDR2 from the germline V gene are MNHEY and SVGAGI. The sequence derives from an adult with an advanced solid tumor such as melanoma, head and neck, liver or kidney cancer. This chain links TRBV6-5 with TRBJ2-2; D ambiguous. Specimen: CD4+ or CD8+ T cells sorted from blood, collected in a trial of the OX40 agonist ivuxolimab. CDR3 DNA sequence: TGTGCCAGCAGTTTGCGGCTCGATTCCGGGGAGCTGTTTTTT. Amino acids: CASSLRLDSGELFF.